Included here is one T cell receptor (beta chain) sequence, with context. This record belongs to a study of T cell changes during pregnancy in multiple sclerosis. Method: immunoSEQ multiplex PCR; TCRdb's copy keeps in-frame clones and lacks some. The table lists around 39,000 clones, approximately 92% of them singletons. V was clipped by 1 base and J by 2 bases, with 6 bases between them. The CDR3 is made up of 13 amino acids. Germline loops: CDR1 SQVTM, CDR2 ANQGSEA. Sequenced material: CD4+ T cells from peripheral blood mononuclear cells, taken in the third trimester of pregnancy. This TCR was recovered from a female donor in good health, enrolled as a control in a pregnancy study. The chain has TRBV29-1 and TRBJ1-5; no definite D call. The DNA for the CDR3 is TGCAGCGTTGAAGTTCGGGGCAATCAGCCCCAGCATTTT. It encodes CSVEVRGNQPQHF.